This TCR beta chain was retrieved from a study of response to subunit inactivated influenza vaccine. Trimming stripped 3 bases from V and 0 bases from J, with 12 bases between. Germline V gives CDR1 SGHDN, CDR2 FVKESK. The CDR3 runs to 16 residues. Details on this clonotype: The antigen remains unidentified.

Study-wide results and limits: It was suggested by the authors that few new T cells are recruited by each seasonal influenza vaccination.

TCRdb re-analysed the RT-PCR reads in MiXCR, keeping a single row per CDR3 protein. The data hold under 500,000 distinct CDR3 sequences, with about 10% observed a single time. The TCR comes from a man aged 45 to 65 who received an inactivated influenza vaccine. The sample in question was PBMCs from blood, obtained roughly 6 weeks after vaccination. The chain uses TRBV14 and TRBJ2-1, with D unresolved. This chain's CDR3 is CASSQEVGRSYNEQFF. The CDR3 DNA sequence: TGTGCCAGCAGCCAGGAAGTCGGTCGCTCCTACAATGAGCAGTTCTTC.